These 8 T cell receptor beta chains originate from one sample sequenced in a study of control samples from healthy donors and cancer patients. Produced via immunoSEQ multiplex PCR; TCRdb's table is partial and in-frame only. The sample has around 90,000 clones, around 86% seen once. Sequencing input: blood. The receptors here all came from a man aged 30-40 years in good health.

The rearrangement joins TRBV6-5 to TRBJ2-2, with 7 bases that match TRBD2. This CDR3 spans 13 amino acids. Per germline, CDR1 MNHEY and CDR2 SVGAGI. The J segment lost 0 bases and the V segment lost 10 bases, leaving 2 bases of the junction unmatched. CDR3 nucleotide sequence: TGTGCCACTGGGGGGGCGAACACCGGGGAGCTGTTTTTT. Protein: CATGGANTGELFF.

A single count supports this clone. The V gene is TRBV27, the J gene TRBJ1-3, with D unclear. CDR1 is MNHEY, CDR2 SMNVEV, per germline (reference sequence). The CDR3 is made up of 11 amino acids. V was cut by 11 bases and J by 4 bases, with 9 bases left in between. CDR3 nucleotide sequence: TGTGCCGCCTTCGGCGGAAACACCATATATTTT. Translating it yields CAAFGGNTIYF.

This rearrangement joins TRBV9 to TRBJ2-2, with TRBD1 matching 8 bases. The junction had 9 bases not matched to a gene; V was cut back by 0 bases and J by 2 bases. CDR3 length equals 18 residues. Germline CDR1 reads SGDLS; CDR2 reads YYNGEE. The CDR3 loop is CASSVGVRTGYNTGELFF. In DNA form, the CDR3 reads TGTGCCAGCAGCGTAGGGGTGAGGACAGGGTACAACACCGGGGAGCTGTTTTTT.

The rearrangement links TRBV29-1 to TRBJ2-2, with D possibly TRBD1 on 6 matching bases. The CDR3 is made up of 12 amino acids. Germline-derived CDR1 and CDR2 are SQVTM and ANQGSEA. Trimming took 5 bases from V and 3 from J, leaving 7 bases between them. The CDR3 region has the DNA TGCAGCGTTTACAGGGACACCGGGGAGCTGTTTTTT. It encodes CSVYRDTGELFF.

The genes are TRBV21-1 and TRBJ1-2. TRBV21-1 corresponds to a pseudogene. The CDR3 has 19 amino acids. The DNA for the CDR3 is TGTGCCAGCAGCAAAGGGAGGGTAGCGGCGAACCCCTACCCCTATGGCTACACCTTC. As protein: CASSKGRVAANPYPYGYTF.

The chain recombines TRBV5-1 with TRBJ2-7, with D possibly being TRBD1 (6 bases). This CDR3 has 16 residues. Per germline, CDR1 SGHRS and CDR2 YFSETQ. Trimming stripped 4 bases from V and 2 bases from J, with 19 bases between. This CDR3 is CASSQILGANAYEQYF. CDR3 bases: TGCGCCAGCAGCCAAATCCTGGGGGCGAACGCCTACGAGCAGTACTTC.

This sequence joins TRBV5-1 and TRBJ1-3; perhaps TRBD1 as D (5 bases). CDR1 and CDR2 (germline): SGHRS, YFSETQ. The length of the CDR3 is 16 residues. Deletions cut 2 bases from V and 1 base from J, with 13 bases between. CDR3 loop: CASSFSGTSSGNTIYF. In DNA form, the CDR3 reads TGCGCCAGCAGCTTCTCGGGGACCAGTTCTGGAAACACCATATATTTT.

The rearrangement uses TRBV11-2 and TRBJ1-1, with D tentatively TRBD1 (5 bases). The V and J ends lost 5 bases and 0 bases respectively, with 13 bases between them. The CDR3 spans 15 residues. Germline lookup yields CDR1 SGHAT and CDR2 FQNNGV. The CDR3 nucleotides read TGTGCCAGCAGCCCCCGGGGGGGGATGAACACTGAAGCTTTCTTT. Translated: CASSPRGGMNTEAFF. Full variable domain (rest looked up from reference TRBV11-2 and TRBJ1-1): EAGVAQSPRYKIIEKRQSVAFWCNPISGHATLYWYQQILGQGPKLLIQFQNNGVVDDSQLPKDRFSAERLKGVDSTLKIQPAKLEDSAVYLCASSPRGGMNTEAFFGQGTRLTVV.